This section outlines one T cell receptor beta chain sequence together with its context. The antigen remains undetermined. The sample originates from a study of shared clonotypes between healthy human individuals. Study-wide points: Relative to memory subsets, naive subsets generally showed larger estimated richness.

CDR1 SEHNR and CDR2 FQNEAQ come from the germline V gene (reference sequence). Trimming shortened V by 5 bases and J by 4 bases, and 16 bases separated the two germline ends. This CDR3 contains 15 residues. Repertoires were generated with immunoSEQ multiplex PCR, while TCRdb's copy carries only in-frame clones and drops some. The data contain some 1.5 million clones, roughly 96% of them seen just once; the ten biggest clones take up more than 0.9%. This receptor was obtained from a young man in good health. Source material: naive CD4+ T cells sorted from blood. This sample's subset: CD45RA+ positively selected. V usage is TRBV7-9 and J usage is TRBJ2-3; perhaps D is TRBD1 or TRBD2 (5 bases each). CDR3 bases: TGTGCCAGCAGCGCACTAGGGGCAGGACCAGATACGCAGTATTTT. It specifies CASSALGAGPDTQYF. The whole variable domain, filled in from reference TRBV7-9 and TRBJ2-3, reads DTGVSQNPRHKITKRGQNVTFRCDPISEHNRLYWYRQTLGQGPEFLTYFQNEAQLEKSRLLSDRFSAERPKGSFSTLEIQRTEQGDSAMYLCASSALGAGPDTQYFGPGTRLTVL.